This T cell receptor (beta chain) is drawn from a study of blood T cell repertoires in COVID-19. Study-level information: Acute and convalescent COVID-19 samples came from the United States, Italy and Spain. Nucleic acid was either cDNA or gDNA, and it came from T cells, B-cell-depleted T cells, or PBMCs.

In the authors' workflow: How many nucleated cells were present was estimated from reference gene primer amplification. Repertoires were generated with immunoSEQ multiplex PCR, while TCRdb's copy carries only in-frame clones and drops some. The D gene and trimming were derived from the DNA, and the V and J assignments and clone size from that table. The sample shows about 210,000 clones, around 84% of them seen only once. The CDR3 length is 16 residues. From germline, CDR1 is SGHKS and CDR2 YYEKEE (reference sequence). The junction had 6 bases not matched to a gene; V was cut back by 0 bases and J by 4 bases.

The TCR comes from a human donor in a cohort sampled during active COVID-19. Source material: peripheral blood. V is TRBV5-5 and J is TRBJ2-5; TRBD1 agrees at 10 bases. CDR3 nucleotides: TGTGCCAGCAGCTTGGGGGACAGGGGATCGCGAGAGACCCAGTACTTC. This encodes CASSLGDRGSRETQYF.